The 28 T cell receptor beta chains below come from one sample, sequenced in a study of long-term antiretroviral therapy in people with HIV. Investigators performed immunoSEQ version v3.0 at survey level. The repertoire was sequenced with immunoSEQ multiplex PCR; TCRdb's copy has only in-frame clones and lacks some. The data show almost 20,000 clones, 90% seen once. The starting material was unsorted PBMCs, obtained 4.4 years before starting antiretroviral therapy. All receptors come from a woman younger than 45 with HIV.

The rearrangement joins TRBV11-2 to TRBJ2-7; D may be TRBD2 (6 bases). The germline gives CDR1 SGHAT, CDR2 FQNNGV. The V gene lost 1 base and the J gene lost 3 bases, with 16 bases spanning the gap. The CDR3 runs 16 residues. CDR3 coding DNA: TGTGCCAGCAGCTTAGGAGGAGGGACGGAGAACTACGAGCAGTACTTC. As protein: CASSLGGGTENYEQYF.

The chain couples TRBV7-2 to TRBJ1-2; 11 nucleotides match TRBD1. Germline CDR1 SGHTA, CDR2 FQGNSA. The junction had 13 bases not matched to a gene; V was cut back by 5 bases and J by 8 bases. The CDR3 is made up of 16 amino acids. The CDR3 DNA reads as TGTGCCAGCAGCCTACAAGCGGGACAGGGGGGAGAGGGCTACACCTTC. It encodes CASSLQAGQGGEGYTF.

This chain's CDR3 is CASRAGNTYVRNTIYF. As DNA, the CDR3 is TGTGCCAGCAGGGCAGGGAATACCTACGTTAGAAACACCATATATTTT. This rearrangement joins TRBV6-6 to TRBJ1-3, with D possibly TRBD1 on 5 matching bases. The length of the CDR3 is 16 residues. V lost 6 bases and J lost 5, with 20 bases in between. The germline V gene encodes CDR1 MNHNY and CDR2 SVGAGI (reference sequence).

The V call is TRBV11-3, the J call TRBJ2-3; D could derive from TRBD1 or TRBD2 (5 bases each). The germline gives CDR1 SGHNT, CDR2 YENEEA. The CDR3 extends over 16 amino acids. Trimming took 1 base from V and 1 from J, leaving 12 bases between them. The CDR3 sequence: CASSLGGTAGTDTQYF. The CDR3 nucleotides are TGTGCCAGCAGCTTAGGGGGGACCGCTGGCACAGATACGCAGTATTTT.

The count of this clone is one. J is TRBJ2-1 and V is TRBV10-1; D is perhaps TRBD1 or TRBD2 (5 bases each). The CDR3 is made up of 14 amino acids. With 5 bases removed from V and 7 bases from J, the gap between germline ends came to 15 bases. Per germline, CDR1 WNHNN and CDR2 SYGVQD (reference sequence). This CDR3 is CASSPMRGGNEQFF. CDR3 in DNA: TGCGCCAGCAGTCCCATGAGGGGCGGGAATGAGCAGTTCTTC.

The V and J genes are TRBV19 and TRBJ1-5; D uncertain. This CDR3 is built from 12 residues. CDR1 LNHDA and CDR2 SQIVND come from the germline V gene (reference sequence). The CDR3 reads CATNNGNQPQHF. The CDR3 region has the DNA TGTGCTACTAATAATGGCAATCAGCCCCAGCATTTT.

V gene TRBV6-6 combines with J gene TRBJ2-5, with a weak D call TRBD1 (6 bases). The V gene lost 7 bases and the J gene lost 4 bases, with 16 bases spanning the gap. The CDR3 is 14 amino acids. Germline values: CDR1 MNHNY, CDR2 SVGAGI (reference sequence). The CDR3 reads CASKTSVQGETQYF. The CDR3, as DNA: TGTGCCAGCAAGACTTCGGTACAGGGAGAGACCCAGTACTTC.

This chain joins TRBV2 and TRBJ2-2; maybe TRBD2 (7 bases). V was trimmed by 7 bases and J by 5 bases, leaving 17 bases between them. Germline V gene lookup returns CDR1 SNHLY and CDR2 FYNNEI. CDR3 length: 15 amino acids. The CDR3 DNA follows: TGTGCCAGCAAGCGGGGAAACAGGGATACCGGGGAGCTGTTTTTT. It is translated as CASKRGNRDTGELFF.

The chain joins TRBV19 to TRBJ2-5; TRBD2 aligns across 15 bases. The J segment lost 5 bases and the V segment lost 1 base, leaving 8 bases of the junction unmatched. The CDR3 is 18 residues long. Germline V gene data show CDR1 as LNHDA and CDR2 as SQIVND (reference sequence). CDR3 loop: CASSIGGLAGGSGETQYF. The CDR3 nucleotides are TGTGCCAGTAGTATAGGGGGACTAGCGGGGGGCTCTGGGGAGACCCAGTACTTC.

V and J are TRBV6-5 and TRBJ2-7; 7 nucleotides match TRBD1. Germline CDR1 MNHEY, CDR2 SVGAGI. This CDR3 region has 14 residues. The trim removed 6 bases at V and 0 bases at J, leaving 5 bases unmatched. CDR3 sequence reads: CASRWDSDSYEQYF. CDR3 nucleotides: TGTGCCAGCAGGTGGGACAGCGACTCCTACGAGCAGTACTTC.

This chain uses TRBV10-1 with TRBJ2-1, with D perhaps TRBD1 or TRBD2 (6 bases each). V was shortened by 0 bases and J by 10 bases, with 16 bases between the two germline ends. The CDR3 is 15 amino acids. Per the germline V gene, CDR1 is WNHNN and CDR2 is SYGVQD (reference sequence). The CDR3 nucleotides are TGCGCCAGCAGTGAGTCCGTCGGAGGGGGTCGCGAGCAGTTCTTC. This encodes CASSESVGGGREQFF.

The chain carries TRBV7-9 and TRBJ2-1, with a possible D match to TRBD2 (6 bases). Per the germline V gene, CDR1 is SEHNR and CDR2 is FQNEAQ (reference sequence). The CDR3 extends over 14 amino acids. V lost 4 bases and J lost 8, with 15 bases in between. As DNA, the CDR3 is TGTGCCAGCAGCTCCAGGGCTAGCGAGCATGAGCAGTTCTTC. Protein: CASSSRASEHEQFF.

The rearrangement uses TRBV30 and TRBJ1-1, with TRBD1 matching over 7 bases. Germline CDR1 GTSNPN, CDR2 SVGIG (reference sequence). Trimming at V came to 0 bases and at J to 8 bases, leaving 9 bases not matched to a gene. This CDR3 contains 14 residues. The CDR3 region has the DNA TGTGCCTGGAGTGTATTGGGGGACAGCACAGAAGCTTTCTTT. Translation gives CAWSVLGDSTEAFF.

The chain carries TRBV5-1 and TRBJ2-2; D perhaps matches TRBD2 (5 bases). The V end was cut by 0 bases, the J end by 2 bases, with 14 bases between. CDR1 and CDR2 from the germline V gene are SGHRS and YFSETQ. This CDR3 spans 17 amino acids. Here the CDR3 reads CASSLGPGRENTGELFF. CDR3 coding DNA: TGCGCCAGCAGCTTGGGCCCCGGACGGGAAAACACCGGGGAGCTGTTTTTT. Combining the CDR3 with reference TRBV5-1 and TRBJ2-2 gives the whole variable domain KAGVTQTPRYLIKTRGQQVTLSCSPISGHRSVSWYQQTPGQGLQFLFEYFSETQRNKGNFPGRFSGRQFSNSRSEMNVSTLELGDSALYLCASSLGPGRENTGELFFGEGSRLTVL.

J is TRBJ2-2 and V is TRBV9, with D possibly TRBD1 on 6 matching bases. This CDR3 contains 18 residues. Germline V gene lookup returns CDR1 SGDLS and CDR2 YYNGEE. The V end lost 4 bases, the J end lost 5 bases, and 24 bases lay between the germline ends. In DNA, the CDR3 is TGTGCCAGCAGCCCTCAGGTGGGGGCGGGTATGGGTACCGGGGAGCTGTTTTTT. Its translation is CASSPQVGAGMGTGELFF. Full variable domain (remainder filled in from reference TRBV9 and TRBJ2-2): DSGVTQTPKHLITATGQRVTLRCSPRSGDLSVYWYQQSLDQGLQFLIQYYNGEERAKGNILERFSAQQFPDLHSELNLSSLELGDSALYFCASSPQVGAGMGTGELFFGEGSRLTVL.

Here the CDR3 reads CASSPTGGYEQYF. The CDR3 DNA sequence: TGTGCCAGCAGCCCCACGGGGGGTTACGAGCAGTACTTC. The chain recombines TRBV9 with TRBJ2-7, with 7 bases aligning to TRBD2. The V segment lost 4 bases and the J segment 4 bases; nucleotides outside the gene matches: 5. Germline values: CDR1 SGDLS, CDR2 YYNGEE. The CDR3 extends over 13 amino acids. The whole variable domain, filled in from reference TRBV9 and TRBJ2-7, reads DSGVTQTPKHLITATGQRVTLRCSPRSGDLSVYWYQQSLDQGLQFLIQYYNGEERAKGNILERFSAQQFPDLHSELNLSSLELGDSALYFCASSPTGGYEQYFGPGTRLTVT.

The chain is built from TRBV7-2 and TRBJ2-7; D possibly corresponds to TRBD1 (5 bases). This CDR3 spans 13 amino acids. The germline CDR1 and CDR2 sequences are SGHTA and FQGNSA. V lost 4 bases and J lost 7, with 14 bases in between. The CDR3 is CASSSPGLPEQYF. The DNA for the CDR3 is TGTGCCAGCAGCTCGCCAGGGCTGCCTGAGCAGTACTTC. Drawing the rest from reference TRBV7-2 and TRBJ2-7, the complete variable domain is GAGVSQSPSNKVTEKGKDVELRCDPISGHTALYWYRQSLGQGLEFLIYFQGNSAPDKSGLPSDRFSAERTGGSVSTLTIQRTQQEDSAVYLCASSSPGLPEQYFGPGTRLTVT.

The V call is TRBV19, the J call TRBJ2-2; D uncertain. This CDR3 is 14 amino acids long. Germline V gene data show CDR1 as LNHDA and CDR2 as SQIVND (reference sequence). The V end lost 4 bases, the J end lost 5 bases, and 11 bases lay between the germline ends. CDR3 DNA sequence: TGTGCCAGTAGTAAACAGCCGAGGACCGGGGAGCTGTTTTTT. It yields the protein CASSKQPRTGELFF.

This chain joins TRBV4-2 and TRBJ2-2, with a possible D match to TRBD1 (5 bases). The germline V gene encodes CDR1 LGHNA and CDR2 YNFKEQ. CDR3 length equals 15 residues. Between the trimmed V and J ends, which lost 0 bases and 4 bases, there was a span of 9 bases. In DNA, the CDR3 is TGTGCCAGCAGCCAAGACCTAAGGGGCACCGGGGAGCTGTTTTTT. Encoded protein: CASSQDLRGTGELFF.

The chain uses TRBV6-5 and TRBJ1-1; D is ambiguous. CDR1 is MNHEY, CDR2 SVGAGI, per germline. The CDR3 runs to 15 residues. V was trimmed by 0 bases and J by 4 bases, leaving 12 bases between them. In DNA, the CDR3 is TGTGCCAGCAGTTACTCGGTTTCGACTGGCACTGAAGCTTTCTTT. Encoded protein: CASSYSVSTGTEAFF.

This chain links TRBV7-2 with TRBJ1-2, with 10 positions matching TRBD1. This CDR3 region has 16 residues. Trimming at V came to 1 base and at J to 6 bases, leaving 8 bases not matched to a gene. The germline gives CDR1 SGHTA, CDR2 FQGNSA. In DNA form, the CDR3 reads TGTGCCAGCAGCTTAGGGGGGGGACAGGGGCGTCATGGCTACACCTTC. Translation gives CASSLGGGQGRHGYTF.

The chain uses TRBV11-3 and TRBJ2-7, with D perhaps matching TRBD2 (5 bases). The CDR3 is 13 amino acids. Germline V gene sequence: CDR1 SGHNT, CDR2 YENEEA. Trimming removed 4 bases from V and 5 bases from J, with 12 bases in between. CDR3 DNA sequence: TGTGCCAGCAGCTCGGCCGGAGGACACGAGCAGTACTTC. Amino acid sequence: CASSSAGGHEQYF.

The rearrangement joins TRBV30 to TRBJ1-2, with 7 nucleotides matching TRBD1. The CDR3 contains 14 residues. Trimming cost V 0 bases and J 8 bases; bases outside gene matches: 9. The germline CDR1 and CDR2 sequences are GTSNPN and SVGIG (reference sequence). The CDR3 region is CAWSVSTGSYGYTF. CDR3 coding DNA: TGTGCCTGGAGTGTGTCGACAGGGTCGTACGGCTACACCTTC.

This clone is a singleton in its sample. The chain employs TRBV19 and TRBJ1-5; D call uncertain. Germline V gene lookup returns CDR1 LNHDA and CDR2 SQIVND (reference sequence). This CDR3 has 16 residues. The ends were cut back, 7 bases at V and 3 bases at J, with 19 bases in the middle. The CDR3 region is CASTPRVAVPNQPQHF. The CDR3 nucleotides are TGTGCCAGTACCCCTCGGGTGGCGGTACCCAATCAGCCCCAGCATTTT.

V is TRBV27 and J is TRBJ1-6; 8 nucleotides agree with TRBD1. The germline CDR1 and CDR2 sequences are MNHEY and SMNVEV (reference sequence). This CDR3 has 14 residues. The V segment lost 6 bases and the J segment 7 bases; nucleotides outside the gene matches: 5. In DNA form, the CDR3 reads TGTGCCAGCAGACCGGGACAGGAGAATTCACCCCTCCACTTT. Translated: CASRPGQENSPLHF.

The chain carries TRBV19 and TRBJ1-1; D possibly corresponds to TRBD1 (5 bases). In germline, CDR1 is LNHDA, CDR2 SQIVND (reference sequence). V lost 3 bases to trimming and J lost 10 bases, with 18 bases between them. The CDR3 runs 14 residues. The CDR3 sequence is CASSIARHGATAFF. The CDR3 DNA follows: TGTGCCAGTAGTATTGCCAGGCACGGGGCAACAGCTTTCTTT.

The CDR3 here is CASSPHLQGNTIYF. CDR3 sequence (DNA): TGTGCCAGCAGCCCCCACCTTCAGGGAAACACCATATATTTT. This chain uses TRBV9 with TRBJ1-3; D is ambiguous. There are 14 residues in the CDR3. Trimming took 4 bases from V and 4 from J, leaving 12 bases between them. Germline loops: CDR1 SGDLS, CDR2 YYNGEE.

The V gene is TRBV7-2, the J gene TRBJ1-4; D is perhaps TRBD1 (6 bases). V lost 1 base to trimming and J lost 8 bases, with 14 bases between them. From germline, CDR1 is SGHTA and CDR2 FQGNSA. This CDR3 is built from 15 residues. In nucleotides, the CDR3 is TGTGCCAGCAGCTTAGGAAACAGGGATACGGAAAAACTGTTTTTT. Protein sequence: CASSLGNRDTEKLFF.